These T cell receptor beta chains were read from a single sample in a study of beta chain features in type 1 diabetes. Clones were sequenced by immunoSEQ multiplex PCR, and TCRdb holds only the in-frame ones, with some missing. The sample has around 160,000 clones; under 60% are singletons. The material sequenced was Tregs from blood. Receptors originate from a man between 18 and 35 years old in good health. The CDR3 runs from the conserved cysteine through the conserved F or W. The D gene is left open where the match is weak. Clone size is shown for a subset of rows, as once, few, many or a class of expanded clone.

clone_size,j_call,v_call,d_call,cdr3_nt,cdr3_aa
NA,TRBJ2-1,TRBV27,TRBD2,TGTGCCAGCAGTTCCCTCGGGACTAGCCGATACAATGAGCAGTTCTTC,CASSSLGTSRYNEQFF
NA,TRBJ1-2,TRBV2,NA,TGTGCCAGCAGTCTTGGACAGCCACTCTCTGGCTACACCTTC,CASSLGQPLSGYTF
few,TRBJ2-1,TRBV7-3,NA,TGTGCCAGCAGCTCACACGGGGGAGACTATCTTTTCTTC,CASSSHGGDYLFF
NA,TRBJ2-3,TRBV28,TRBD2,TGTGCCAGCACTCCCCCCGGGGCGGGGGGATACACAGATACGCAGTATTTT,CASTPPGAGGYTDTQYF
NA,TRBJ2-7,TRBV5-1,TRBD2,TGCGCCAGCAGCCTTCGGACTAGCGGGAGATTTACCTACGAGCAGTACTTC,CASSLRTSGRFTYEQYF
NA,TRBJ1-3,TRBV9,NA,TGTGCCAGCAGCGCCGACATGGCCGCTGGAAACGCCATATATTTT,CASSADMAAGNAIYF
once,TRBJ1-4,TRBV28,NA,TGTGCCAGCAGTTTCCCGGGGGGCAGGGATCGAGGGGAAAAACTGTTTTTT,CASSFPGGRDRGEKLFF
few,TRBJ2-7,TRBV6-5,NA,TGTGCCAGCAGTTACCGACCCAAAGGTCGGGGGTACGAGCAGTACTTC,CASSYRPKGRGYEQYF
once,TRBJ2-1,TRBV7-3,TRBD2,TGTGCCAGCAGCCCCCAACCGGGACTAGCGTCGGGTGAGCAGTTCTTC,CASSPQPGLASGEQFF
few,TRBJ2-3,TRBV4-1,NA,TGCGCCAGCAGCCAAGAGGGCCGGAATACGCAGTATTTT,CASSQEGRNTQYF
NA,TRBJ1-2,TRBV7-2,NA,TGTGCCAGCAGACGAACGGTCCGGGACAATGCCGACTATGGCTACACCTTC,CASRRTVRDNADYGYTF
NA,TRBJ2-7,TRBV7-2,NA,TGTGCCAGCAGCTTAAGGAACAGGGTAGCCTACGAGCAGTACTTC,CASSLRNRVAYEQYF
NA,TRBJ2-5,TRBV5-4,TRBD1,TGTGCCAGCAGCTTCCAGTTTCGGACAGGGGGCGTAGAGACCCAGTACTTC,CASSFQFRTGGVETQYF
NA,TRBJ2-7,TRBV19,NA,TGTGCCAGTAGGGGCTTCGGGGGAGTCTACGAGCAGTACTTC,CASRGFGGVYEQYF
NA,TRBJ1-5,TRBV7-2,NA,TGTGCCAGCAGCCAAAACGGGGGGGGGCATCAGCCCCAGCATTTT,CASSQNGGGHQPQHF
NA,TRBJ2-1,TRBV6-4,TRBD2,TGTGCCAGCAGCCCCGGGACTAGCAACTACAATGAACAGTTCTTC,CASSPGTSNYNEQFF
NA,TRBJ2-1,TRBV4-1,NA,TGCGCCAGCAGCCAAGAACTAGCAATCAATGAGCAGTTCTTC,CASSQELAINEQFF
NA,TRBJ1-6,TRBV4-1,TRBD1,TGCGCCAGCAGCCAAGGACCAGGGGGCTCCTATAATTCACCCCTCCACTTT,CASSQGPGGSYNSPLHF
NA,TRBJ2-3,TRBV25-1,TRBD2,TGTGCCAGCAGTGAATTGGGGACTAGCGGCTACACAGATACGCAGTATTTT,CASSELGTSGYTDTQYF
NA,TRBJ1-2,TRBV7-9,NA,TGTGCCAGCAGACCGACAGTTCTGGACTATGGCTACACCTTC,CASRPTVLDYGYTF
NA,TRBJ2-7,TRBV12-5,NA,TGTGCTAGTGGTTACGTACACAGGAGCTCCTACGAGCAGTACTTC,CASGYVHRSSYEQYF
NA,TRBJ2-1,TRBV5-6,NA,TGTGCCAGCAGCTCCCAGGGGAGTCCGTACAATGAGCAGTTCTTC,CASSSQGSPYNEQFF
NA,TRBJ1-2,TRBV10-3,TRBD1,TGTGCCATCAGTGAACAGGACAGGGGCGGCTACACCTTC,CAISEQDRGGYTF
NA,TRBJ1-6,TRBV5-1,NA,TGCGCCAGCAGCTTGAATGTACGACAGCCGAACTATAATTCACCCCTCCACTTT,CASSLNVRQPNYNSPLHF
NA,TRBJ2-3,TRBV6-5,TRBD2,TGTGCCAGCAAGAGCGGGAGGAGGCATACGCAGTATTTT,CASKSGRRHTQYF
NA,TRBJ1-3,TRBV6-5,NA,TGTGCCAGCTGCCGGGGATCCGCTGGAAACACCATATATTTT,CASCRGSAGNTIYF
NA,TRBJ2-2,TRBV7-2,NA,TGTGCCAGCAGCTTGGGGCGCCTGACTGTGGGTGGGGAGCTGTTTTTT,CASSLGRLTVGGELFF
few,TRBJ2-3,TRBV4-3,TRBD2,TGCGCCAGCAGCCAAGGTAGCGGGGGCACAGATACGCAGTATTTT,CASSQGSGGTDTQYF
few,TRBJ2-7,TRBV7-2,NA,TGTGCCAGCAGCTTTCGGGAGAGGGAGCAGTACTTC,CASSFREREQYF
NA,TRBJ2-3,TRBV6-6,TRBD1,TGTGCCAGCAGGACTACAGGGGGTTCGACAGATACGCAGTATTTT,CASRTTGGSTDTQYF
few,TRBJ1-4,TRBV2,NA,TGTGCCAGCGTTCACCGGGATTCCGGAGGGGAAAAACTGTTTTTT,CASVHRDSGGEKLFF
few,TRBJ2-7,TRBV2,NA,TGTGCCAGCAGGGGATACTACACGGCCCGGGAAGAGCAGTACTTC,CASRGYYTAREEQYF
NA,TRBJ2-7,TRBV19,NA,TGTGCCAGTAGTATAGATCTCCCAGGGGCCTACGAGCAGTACTTC,CASSIDLPGAYEQYF
NA,TRBJ1-1,TRBV10-3,TRBD1,TGTGCCATCAGTGAGTACAGGGGGGATTTGGACACTGAAGCTTTCTTT,CAISEYRGDLDTEAFF
few,TRBJ1-2,TRBV7-9,NA,TGTGCCAGCAGCTTAAACACCTATGGCTACACCTTC,CASSLNTYGYTF
few,TRBJ2-4,TRBV2,TRBD2,TGTGCCAGCAGTGAAGGGCTAGCGGGGGGGCTTGACTTC,CASSEGLAGGLDF
NA,TRBJ2-1,TRBV4-3,TRBD2,TGCGCCAGCGGCGATCAGGGTCGGGGGGGCCCGAAGGCCTACAATGAGCAGTTCTTC,CASGDQGRGGPKAYNEQFF
few,TRBJ2-2,TRBV11-2,TRBD1,TGTGCCAGCAGCAGGACCGGGACAGGGGTGACCGGGGAGCTGTTTTTT,CASSRTGTGVTGELFF
NA,TRBJ2-7,TRBV6-5,NA,TGTGCCAGCACTGGGGGGGCAGAGGCCTACGAGCAGTACTTC,CASTGGAEAYEQYF
NA,TRBJ1-5,TRBV5-6,NA,TGTGCCAGCACCAAAAGGGGTGCTGGCAATCAGCCCCAGCATTTT,CASTKRGAGNQPQHF
NA,TRBJ2-1,TRBV5-1,TRBD1,TGCGCCAGCAGCCTGACAGGGATGGGCTACAATGAGCAGTTCTTC,CASSLTGMGYNEQFF
few,TRBJ1-4,TRBV7-9,NA,TGTGCCAGCAGCTTAGACAGTCGGGAAAAACTGTTTTTT,CASSLDSREKLFF
few,TRBJ1-2,TRBV18,NA,TGTGCCAGCTCTGGACAGAACTATGGCTACACCTTC,CASSGQNYGYTF
few,TRBJ2-7,TRBV6-1,NA,TGTGCCAGCACTGCCCGGGCCAGGGACTACGAGCAGTACTTC,CASTARARDYEQYF
few,TRBJ1-2,TRBV10-3,NA,TGTGCCATCAGTGAGTCCGGGTCTAACTATGGCTACACCTTC,CAISESGSNYGYTF
few,TRBJ2-3,TRBV25-1,NA,TGTGCCAGCAGTCTCCATACGCAGTATTTT,CASSLHTQYF
NA,TRBJ2-3,TRBV30,TRBD2,TGTGCCTGGACTGTAGGAGCGGGAGTAGTCTCAGATACGCAGTATTTT,CAWTVGAGVVSDTQYF
NA,TRBJ2-1,TRBV5-6,TRBD1,TGTGCCAGCAGCTTAGACAGGGCCCTTTACAATGAGCAGTTCTTC,CASSLDRALYNEQFF